This is a list of T cell receptor beta chains from one sample in a study of technical replicates of blood from several donors. TCRdb's copy holds only in-frame clones and misses some; the assay was immunoSEQ multiplex PCR. Of about 97,000 clones listed, approximately 96% were seen once; the top ten hold 0.2% to 0.25%. The sequenced sample consisted of T cells isolated from PBMCs. The receptor source for this set is a human donor in good health. The conserved cysteine and the conserved F or W are not part of the CDR3 here. A D gene is named only where the DNA matches it firmly.

D | V | CDR3
NA | TRBV11-2 | ASNPMRRGSMNTEAF
NA | TRBV29-1 | SVRWRAQAF
NA | TRBV11-2 | ASSPPESVYNEQF
TRBD2 | TRBV6-5 | ASSSPAGAMGGELF
TRBD1 | TRBV9 | ASSVAEGAGEKLF
NA | TRBV6-5 | ASSYSPRNTEAF
NA | TRBV2 | ASSDRGNIQY
NA | TRBV10-3 | AISVQGKETQY
NA | TRBV18 | ASSPRRTEAF
NA | TRBV5-6 | ASSLFQGSTNEKLF
NA | TRBV29-1 | SVERAITDTQY
TRBD1 | TRBV28 | ASSSRDRVNSPLH
NA | TRBV7-2 | ASSLAFGTEAF
TRBD1 | TRBV9 | ASSVGTDLGELF
NA | TRBV5-1 | ASSLATVNTEAF
NA | TRBV28 | ASSGPTPFYEQY
NA | TRBV5-1 | ASSLPGTNYGYT
NA | TRBV10-2 | ASIGDESGTPGLEQF